This T cell receptor beta chain derives from a study of shared T cell receptors in the human thymus. V lost 6 bases, J lost 3 bases, and 6 bases stayed unmatched. The CDR3 is 15 amino acids. From germline, CDR1 is KGHSH and CDR2 LQKENI. Sequencing used immunoSEQ multiplex PCR; TCRdb keeps in-frame clones, though not all of them. The table shows hundreds of thousands of clones, with 87% occurring only once. These data were likewise used in another study, on human thymus T cells. Per that paper: Corrective heart surgery yielded resections, and these provided the thymus tissue. There appeared to be biased usage of V and J genes in thymic and blood repertoires. Thymic repertoires of unrelated individuals were reported in related research to overlap highly.

J is TRBJ2-7 and V is TRBV18, with 12 bases that match TRBD1. Material: thymocytes. This TCR was sampled from a boy in the first two years of life with a congenital heart defect. The CDR3 sequence: CASSPRDRGLYEQYF. The CDR3 DNA is TGTGCCAGCTCCCCTCGGGACAGGGGGCTCTACGAGCAGTACTTC.